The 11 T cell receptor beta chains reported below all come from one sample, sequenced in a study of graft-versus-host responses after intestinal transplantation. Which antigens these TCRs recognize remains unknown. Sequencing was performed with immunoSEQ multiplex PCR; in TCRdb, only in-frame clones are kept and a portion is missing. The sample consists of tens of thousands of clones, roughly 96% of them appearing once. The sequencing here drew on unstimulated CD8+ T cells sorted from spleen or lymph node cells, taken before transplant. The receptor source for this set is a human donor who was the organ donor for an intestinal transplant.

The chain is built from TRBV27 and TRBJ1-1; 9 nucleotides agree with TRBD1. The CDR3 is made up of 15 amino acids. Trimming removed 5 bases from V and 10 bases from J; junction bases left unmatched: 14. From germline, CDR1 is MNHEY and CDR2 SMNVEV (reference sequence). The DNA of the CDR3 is TGTGCCAGCAGTATTAATCCGGGACAGGGAGGGGGAGCTTTCTTT. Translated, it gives CASSINPGQGGGAFF.

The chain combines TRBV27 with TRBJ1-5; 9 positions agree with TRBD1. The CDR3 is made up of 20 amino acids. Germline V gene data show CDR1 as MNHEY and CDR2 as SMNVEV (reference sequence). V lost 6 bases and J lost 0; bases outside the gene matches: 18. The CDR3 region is CASRQMSGQGGFYSNQPQHF. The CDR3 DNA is TGTGCCAGCAGGCAAATGTCGGGACAGGGAGGATTCTATAGCAATCAGCCCCAGCATTTT.

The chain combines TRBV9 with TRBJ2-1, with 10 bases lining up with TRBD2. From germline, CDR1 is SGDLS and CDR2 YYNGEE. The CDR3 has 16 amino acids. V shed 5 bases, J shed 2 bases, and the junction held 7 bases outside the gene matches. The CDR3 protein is CASSFQSGGAYNEQFF. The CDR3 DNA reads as TGTGCCAGCAGTTTTCAAAGCGGGGGGGCCTACAATGAGCAGTTCTTC.

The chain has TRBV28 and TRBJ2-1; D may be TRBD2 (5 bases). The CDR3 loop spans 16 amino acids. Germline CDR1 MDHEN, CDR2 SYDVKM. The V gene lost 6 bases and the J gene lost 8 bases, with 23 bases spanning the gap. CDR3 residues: CASSPILAGGRHEQFF. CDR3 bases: TGTGCCAGCAGCCCGATCCTTGCGGGCGGTCGTCATGAGCAGTTCTTC.

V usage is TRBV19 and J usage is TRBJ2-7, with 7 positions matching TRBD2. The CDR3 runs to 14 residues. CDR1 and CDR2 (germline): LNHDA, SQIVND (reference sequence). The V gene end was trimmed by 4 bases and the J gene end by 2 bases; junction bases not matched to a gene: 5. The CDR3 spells CASSRSGAAYEQYF. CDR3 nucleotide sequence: TGTGCCAGTAGTAGGAGCGGGGCCGCCTACGAGCAGTACTTC.

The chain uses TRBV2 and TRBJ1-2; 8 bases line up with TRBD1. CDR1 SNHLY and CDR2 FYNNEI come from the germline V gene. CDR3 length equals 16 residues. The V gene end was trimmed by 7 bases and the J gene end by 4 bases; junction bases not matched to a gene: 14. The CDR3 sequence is CASTGGGQGARYGYTF. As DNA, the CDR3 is TGTGCCAGCACCGGGGGAGGGCAGGGGGCGCGCTATGGCTACACCTTC.

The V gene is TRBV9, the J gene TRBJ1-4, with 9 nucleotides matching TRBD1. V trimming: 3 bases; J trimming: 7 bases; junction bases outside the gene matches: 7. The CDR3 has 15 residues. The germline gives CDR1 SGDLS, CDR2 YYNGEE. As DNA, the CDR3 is TGTGCCAGCAGCGCCGAGACAGGGGGTAGTGAAAAACTGTTTTTT. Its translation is CASSAETGGSEKLFF.

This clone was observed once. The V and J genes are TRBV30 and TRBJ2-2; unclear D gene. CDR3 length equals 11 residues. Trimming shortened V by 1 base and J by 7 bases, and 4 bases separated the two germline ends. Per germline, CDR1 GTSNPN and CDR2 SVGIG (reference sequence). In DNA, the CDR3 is TGTGCCTGGAGTGGGGGCGGGGAGCTGTTTTTT. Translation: CAWSGGGELFF.

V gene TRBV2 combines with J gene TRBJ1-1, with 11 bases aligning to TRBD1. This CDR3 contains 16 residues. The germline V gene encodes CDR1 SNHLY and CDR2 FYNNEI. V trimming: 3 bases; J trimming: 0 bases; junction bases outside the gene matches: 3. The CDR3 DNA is TGTGCCAGCAGTGAGTGGGACAGGGGGGTGAACACTGAAGCTTTCTTT. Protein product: CASSEWDRGVNTEAFF.

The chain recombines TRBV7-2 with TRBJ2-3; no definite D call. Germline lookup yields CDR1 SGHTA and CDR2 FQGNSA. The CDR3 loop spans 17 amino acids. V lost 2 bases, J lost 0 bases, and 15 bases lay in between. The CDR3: CASSLQGNAYSTDTQYF. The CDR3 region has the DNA TGTGCCAGCAGCTTACAAGGGAACGCTTATAGCACAGATACGCAGTATTTT.

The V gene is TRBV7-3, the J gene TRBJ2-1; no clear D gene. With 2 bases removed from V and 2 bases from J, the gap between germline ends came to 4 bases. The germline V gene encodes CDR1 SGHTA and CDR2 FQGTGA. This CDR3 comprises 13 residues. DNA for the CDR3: TGTGCCAGCAGCTTAGGAACCTACAATGAGCAGTTCTTC. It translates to CASSLGTYNEQFF.